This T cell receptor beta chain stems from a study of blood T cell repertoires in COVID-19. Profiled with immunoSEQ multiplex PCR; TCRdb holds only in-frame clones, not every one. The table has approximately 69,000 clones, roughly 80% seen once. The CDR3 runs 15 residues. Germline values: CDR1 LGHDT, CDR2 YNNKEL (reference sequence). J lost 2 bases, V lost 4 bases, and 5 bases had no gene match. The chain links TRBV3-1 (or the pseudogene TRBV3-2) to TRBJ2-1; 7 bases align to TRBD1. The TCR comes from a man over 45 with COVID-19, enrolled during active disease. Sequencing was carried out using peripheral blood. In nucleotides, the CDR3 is TGTGCCAGCAGCCCTGACAGGGTCGCCTACAATGAGCAGTTCTTC. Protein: CASSPDRVAYNEQFF.